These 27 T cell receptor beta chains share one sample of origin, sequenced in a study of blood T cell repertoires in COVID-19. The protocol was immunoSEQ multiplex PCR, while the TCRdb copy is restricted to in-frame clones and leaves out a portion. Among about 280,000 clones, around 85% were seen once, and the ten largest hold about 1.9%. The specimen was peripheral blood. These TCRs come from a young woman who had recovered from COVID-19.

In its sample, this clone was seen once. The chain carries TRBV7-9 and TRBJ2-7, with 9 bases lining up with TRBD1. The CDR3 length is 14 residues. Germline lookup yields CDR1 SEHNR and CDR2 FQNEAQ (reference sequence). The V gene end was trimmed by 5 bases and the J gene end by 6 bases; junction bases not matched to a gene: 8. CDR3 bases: TGTGCCAGCAGCCCAGGACAGGGGTTATCCGAGCAGTACTTC. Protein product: CASSPGQGLSEQYF.

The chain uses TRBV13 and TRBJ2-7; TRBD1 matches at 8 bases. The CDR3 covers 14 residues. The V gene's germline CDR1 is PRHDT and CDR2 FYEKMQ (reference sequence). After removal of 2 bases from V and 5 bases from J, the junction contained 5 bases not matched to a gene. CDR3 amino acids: CASSLRDRWDEQYF. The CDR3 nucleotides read TGTGCCAGCAGCTTACGGGACAGGTGGGACGAGCAGTACTTC.

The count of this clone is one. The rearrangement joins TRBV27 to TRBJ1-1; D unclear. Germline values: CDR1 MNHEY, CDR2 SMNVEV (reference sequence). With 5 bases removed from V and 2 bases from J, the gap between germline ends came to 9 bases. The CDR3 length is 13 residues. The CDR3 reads CASSGFSNTEAFF. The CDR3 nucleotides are TGTGCCAGCAGTGGTTTTAGCAACACTGAAGCTTTCTTT.

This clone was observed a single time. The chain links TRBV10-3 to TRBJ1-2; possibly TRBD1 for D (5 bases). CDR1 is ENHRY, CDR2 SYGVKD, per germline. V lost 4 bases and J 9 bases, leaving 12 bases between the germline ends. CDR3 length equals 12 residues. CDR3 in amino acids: CAISGTGGSYTF. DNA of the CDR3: TGTGCCATCAGTGGGACGGGGGGTAGCTACACCTTC.

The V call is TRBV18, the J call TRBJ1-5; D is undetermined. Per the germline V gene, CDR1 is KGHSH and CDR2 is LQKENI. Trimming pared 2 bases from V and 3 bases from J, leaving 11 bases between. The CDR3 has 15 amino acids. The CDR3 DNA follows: TGTGCCAGCTCACCAAATACACAGCCCAATCAGCCCCAGCATTTT. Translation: CASSPNTQPNQPQHF.

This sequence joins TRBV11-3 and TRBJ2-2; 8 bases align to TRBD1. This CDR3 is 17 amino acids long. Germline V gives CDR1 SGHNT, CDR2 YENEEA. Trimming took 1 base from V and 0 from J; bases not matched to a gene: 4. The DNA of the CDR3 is TGTGCCAGCAGCTTAGCTAAGGGACAGGCGAACACCGGGGAGCTGTTTTTT. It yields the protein CASSLAKGQANTGELFF.

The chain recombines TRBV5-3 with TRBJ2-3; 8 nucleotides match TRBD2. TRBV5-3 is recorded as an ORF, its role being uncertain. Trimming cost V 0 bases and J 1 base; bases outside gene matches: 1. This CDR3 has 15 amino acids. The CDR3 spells CARSLAGGGTDTQYF. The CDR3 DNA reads TGTGCCAGAAGCTTGGCCGGGGGGGGCACAGATACGCAGTATTTT.

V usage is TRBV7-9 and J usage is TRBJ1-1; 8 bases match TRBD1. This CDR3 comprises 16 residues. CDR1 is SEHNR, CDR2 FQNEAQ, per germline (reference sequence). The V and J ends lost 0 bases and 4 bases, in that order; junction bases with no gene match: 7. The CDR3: CASSLAAGGGSTEAFF. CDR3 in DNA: TGTGCCAGCAGCTTAGCAGCAGGGGGCGGGAGCACTGAAGCTTTCTTT.

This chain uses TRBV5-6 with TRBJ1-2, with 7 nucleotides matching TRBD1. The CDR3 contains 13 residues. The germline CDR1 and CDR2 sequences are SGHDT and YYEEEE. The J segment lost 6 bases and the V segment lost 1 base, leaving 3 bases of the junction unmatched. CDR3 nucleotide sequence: TGTGCCAGCAGCTTGAGTAGGGGGCATGGCTACACCTTC. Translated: CASSLSRGHGYTF.

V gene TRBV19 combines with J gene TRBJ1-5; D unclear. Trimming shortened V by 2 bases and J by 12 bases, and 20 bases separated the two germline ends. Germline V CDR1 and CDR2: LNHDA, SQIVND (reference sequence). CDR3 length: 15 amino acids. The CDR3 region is CASSILSGSRTGQHF. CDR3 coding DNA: TGTGCCAGTAGTATACTCTCGGGGTCTAGGACGGGCCAGCATTTT.

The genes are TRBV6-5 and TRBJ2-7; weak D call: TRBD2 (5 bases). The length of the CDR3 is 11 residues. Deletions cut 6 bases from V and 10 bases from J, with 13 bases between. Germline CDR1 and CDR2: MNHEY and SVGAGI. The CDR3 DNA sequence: TGTGCCAGCAGCGCCCCGGGGATACAGTACTTC. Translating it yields CASSAPGIQYF.

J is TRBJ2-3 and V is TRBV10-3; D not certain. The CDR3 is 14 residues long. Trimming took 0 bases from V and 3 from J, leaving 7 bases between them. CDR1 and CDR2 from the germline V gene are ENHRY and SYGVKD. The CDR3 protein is CAISESEVTDTQYF. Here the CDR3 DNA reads TGTGCCATCAGTGAGTCCGAGGTTACAGATACGCAGTATTTT.

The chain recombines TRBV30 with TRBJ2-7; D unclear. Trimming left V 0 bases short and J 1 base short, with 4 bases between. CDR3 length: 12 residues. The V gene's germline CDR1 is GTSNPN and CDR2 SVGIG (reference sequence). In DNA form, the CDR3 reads TGTGCCTGGAGTGTACAATCCTACGAGCAGTACTTC. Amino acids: CAWSVQSYEQYF.

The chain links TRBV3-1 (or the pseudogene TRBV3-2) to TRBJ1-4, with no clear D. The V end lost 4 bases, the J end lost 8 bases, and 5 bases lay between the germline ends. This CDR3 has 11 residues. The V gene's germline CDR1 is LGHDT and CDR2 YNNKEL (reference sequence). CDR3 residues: CASSPSEKLFF. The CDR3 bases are TGTGCCAGCAGCCCCTCCGAAAAACTGTTTTTT.

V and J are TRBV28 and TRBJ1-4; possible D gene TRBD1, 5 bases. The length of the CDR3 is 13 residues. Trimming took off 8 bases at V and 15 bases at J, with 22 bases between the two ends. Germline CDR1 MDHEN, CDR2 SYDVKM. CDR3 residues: CASCSPGLSPLFF. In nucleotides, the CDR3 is TGTGCCAGCTGCTCTCCGGGACTTTCTCCCTTGTTTTTT. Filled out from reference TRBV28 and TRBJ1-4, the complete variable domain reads DVKVTQSSRYLVKRTGEKVFLECVQDMDHENMFWYRQDPGLGLRLIYFSYDVKMKEKGDIPEGYSVSREKKERFSLILESASTNQTSMYLCASCSPGLSPLFFGSGTQLSVL.

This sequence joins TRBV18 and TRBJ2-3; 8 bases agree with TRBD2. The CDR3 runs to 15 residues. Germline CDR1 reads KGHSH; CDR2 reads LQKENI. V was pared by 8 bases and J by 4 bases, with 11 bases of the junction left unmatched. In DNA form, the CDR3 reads TGTGCCAGCACGACAGGACTAGCCAACTCAGATACGCAGTATTTT. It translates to CASTTGLANSDTQYF.

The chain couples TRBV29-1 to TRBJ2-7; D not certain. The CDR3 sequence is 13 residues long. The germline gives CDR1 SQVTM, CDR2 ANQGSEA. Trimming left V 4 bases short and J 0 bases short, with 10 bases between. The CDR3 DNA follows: TGCAGCGTTGTGAACAGCAGCTCCTACGAGCAGTACTTC. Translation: CSVVNSSSYEQYF.

The CDR3 coding sequence is TGTGCCAGCAGCTTGGACGGTTGGGAGACCCAGTACTTC. Translated: CASSLDGWETQYF. The chain uses TRBV5-6 and TRBJ2-5; no reliable D call. V lost 0 bases, J lost 5 bases, and 8 bases lay in between. The CDR3 contains 13 residues. Per germline, CDR1 SGHDT and CDR2 YYEEEE.

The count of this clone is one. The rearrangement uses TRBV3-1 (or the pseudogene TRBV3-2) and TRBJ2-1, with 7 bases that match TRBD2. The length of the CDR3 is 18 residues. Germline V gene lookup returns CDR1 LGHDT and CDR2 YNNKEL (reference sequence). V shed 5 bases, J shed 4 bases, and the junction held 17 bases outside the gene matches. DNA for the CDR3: TGTGCCAGCAGCGATATCAGACTAGCCCAGGGACCATACAATGAGCAGTTCTTC. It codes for CASSDIRLAQGPYNEQFF.

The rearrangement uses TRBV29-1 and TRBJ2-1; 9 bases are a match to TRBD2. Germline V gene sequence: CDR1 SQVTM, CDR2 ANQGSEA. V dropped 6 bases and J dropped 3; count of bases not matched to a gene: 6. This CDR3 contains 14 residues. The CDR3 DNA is TGCAGCGTGAAGACTAGCGGTCTCTACAATGAGCAGTTCTTC. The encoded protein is CSVKTSGLYNEQFF.

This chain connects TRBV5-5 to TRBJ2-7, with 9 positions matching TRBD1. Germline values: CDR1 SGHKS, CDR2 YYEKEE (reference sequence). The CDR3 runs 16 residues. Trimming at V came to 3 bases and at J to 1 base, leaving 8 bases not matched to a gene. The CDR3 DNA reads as TGTGCCAGCAGCTCACAGGGGGCGGCGGCGTCCTACGAGCAGTACTTC. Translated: CASSSQGAAASYEQYF.

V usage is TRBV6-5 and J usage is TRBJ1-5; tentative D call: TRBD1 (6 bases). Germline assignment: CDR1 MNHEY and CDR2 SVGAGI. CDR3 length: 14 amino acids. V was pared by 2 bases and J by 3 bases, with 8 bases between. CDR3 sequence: CASSYGQTNQPQHF. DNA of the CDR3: TGTGCCAGCAGTTACGGACAGACCAATCAGCCCCAGCATTTT.

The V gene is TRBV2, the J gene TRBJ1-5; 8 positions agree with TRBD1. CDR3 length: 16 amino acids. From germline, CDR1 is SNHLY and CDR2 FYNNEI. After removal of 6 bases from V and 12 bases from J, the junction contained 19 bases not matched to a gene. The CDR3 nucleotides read TGTGCCAGCAGGATGATAACAGGACAGGGCGCATTTCTCCAGCATTTT. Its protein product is CASRMITGQGAFLQHF. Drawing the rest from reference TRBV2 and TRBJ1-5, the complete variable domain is EPEVTQTPSHQVTQMGQEVILRCVPISNHLYFYWYRQILGQKVEFLVSFYNNEISEKSEIFDDQFSVERPDGSNFTLKIRSTKLEDSAMYFCASRMITGQGAFLQHFGDGTRLSIL.

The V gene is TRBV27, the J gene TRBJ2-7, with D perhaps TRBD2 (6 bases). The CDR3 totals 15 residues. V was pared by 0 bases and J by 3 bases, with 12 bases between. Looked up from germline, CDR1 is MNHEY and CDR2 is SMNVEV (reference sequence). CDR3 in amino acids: CASSLSSPGGYEQYF. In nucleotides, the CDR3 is TGTGCCAGCAGTTTATCGAGTCCCGGGGGCTACGAGCAGTACTTC.

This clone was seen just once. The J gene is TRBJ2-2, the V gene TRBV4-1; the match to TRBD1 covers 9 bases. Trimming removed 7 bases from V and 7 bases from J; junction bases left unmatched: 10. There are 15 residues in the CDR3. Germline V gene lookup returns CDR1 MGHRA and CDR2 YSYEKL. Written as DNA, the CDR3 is TGCGCCAGCACCGGGACAGGGAATTTGGGCGGGGAGCTGTTTTTT. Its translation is CASTGTGNLGGELFF.

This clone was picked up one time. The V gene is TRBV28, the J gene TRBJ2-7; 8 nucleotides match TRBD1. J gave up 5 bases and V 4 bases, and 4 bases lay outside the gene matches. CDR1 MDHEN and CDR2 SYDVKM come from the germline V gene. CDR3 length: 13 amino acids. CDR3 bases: TGTGCCAGCAGTTCACCAGGGGGCAACGAGCAGTACTTC. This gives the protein CASSSPGGNEQYF.

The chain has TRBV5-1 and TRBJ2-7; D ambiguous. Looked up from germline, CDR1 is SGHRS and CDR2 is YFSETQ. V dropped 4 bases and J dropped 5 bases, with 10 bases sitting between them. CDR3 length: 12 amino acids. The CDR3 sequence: CASSLARDEQYF. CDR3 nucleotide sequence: TGCGCCAGCAGCCTTGCCCGGGACGAGCAGTACTTC.